This section outlines one T cell receptor beta chain sequence together with its context. What it recognizes is unknown. This record comes from a study of shared clonotypes between healthy human individuals. Turning to the study itself: With ages of 18 to 49, the donors were a couple of women and a few men. Broader study findings: Naive subsets usually exceeded memory subsets in estimated richness.

The CDR3 length is 14 residues. Germline V lookup: CDR1 SGHTS, CDR2 YDEGEE. Trimming left V 2 bases short and J 0 bases short, with 7 bases between. The material for each subset, its genomic DNA, was split evenly across several immunoSEQ plates. Produced via immunoSEQ multiplex PCR; TCRdb's table is partial and in-frame only. This table holds about 800,000 clones, 90% to 98% found once. CD8 cells regarded as naive lacked CD45RO, were positively chosen for CCR7, and omitted terminally differentiated effector memory CD45RA+ cells. This receptor was identified in a man aged 25 to 40 in good health. The source material was naive CD8+ T cells sorted from blood. This chain joins TRBV5-8 and TRBJ2-3; perhaps TRBD2 as D (5 bases). CDR3 DNA: TGTGCCAGCAGCTTCCGGGAAAGCACAGATACGCAGTATTTT. This codes for CASSFRESTDTQYF.